Below, 23 T cell receptor beta chains from the same sample are listed, as sequenced in a study of shared clonotypes between healthy human individuals. Clones were read by immunoSEQ multiplex PCR, and TCRdb kept only the in-frame ones, dropping some. The repertoire holds about 1 million clones, with roughly 70% as singletons. What was sequenced was memory CD4+ T cells sorted from blood. The subset here: CD45RA-negative fraction. The receptors were sampled from a man between 18 and 35 years old in good health.

The chain couples TRBV6-5 to TRBJ1-4, with TRBD1 as a possible D gene (5 bases). Germline V gives CDR1 MNHEY, CDR2 SVGAGI. Trimming removed 4 bases from V and 4 bases from J, with 10 bases in between. The CDR3 loop spans 14 amino acids. CDR3 sequence reads: CASSSGRLNEKLFF. CDR3 DNA sequence: TGTGCCAGCAGTTCGGGGCGGCTTAATGAAAAACTGTTTTTT.

V usage is TRBV30 and J usage is TRBJ1-2, with 11 positions matching TRBD1. J was trimmed by 5 bases and V by 1 base; bases with no gene match: 6. The CDR3 spans 15 residues. The germline CDR1 and CDR2 sequences are GTSNPN and SVGIG (reference sequence). CDR3: CAWSDRTGGSYGYTF. Written as DNA, the CDR3 is TGTGCCTGGAGTGACCGGACAGGGGGCTCTTATGGCTACACCTTC.

The rearrangement links TRBV5-8 to TRBJ2-7, with 7 bases identical to TRBD1. Germline lookup yields CDR1 SGHTS and CDR2 YDEGEE. The CDR3 extends over 15 amino acids. The J segment lost 2 bases and the V segment lost 2 bases, leaving 7 bases of the junction unmatched. The CDR3 nucleotides are TGTGCCAGCAGCTTAGACAGGGCACCCACCTACGAGCAGTACTTC. This encodes CASSLDRAPTYEQYF.

V is TRBV11-2 and J is TRBJ2-2, with 7 bases that match TRBD2. V lost 8 bases and J lost 4; bases outside the gene matches: 7. CDR1 and CDR2 from the germline V gene are SGHAT and FQNNGV. The CDR3 loop spans 14 amino acids. The CDR3 spells CASAPAGTTGELFF. CDR3 DNA sequence: TGTGCCAGCGCACCAGCGGGGACCACCGGGGAGCTGTTTTTT.

V and J are TRBV30 and TRBJ1-6, with 10 positions matching TRBD1. There are 14 residues in the CDR3. J lost 7 bases, V lost 4 bases, and 4 bases had no gene match. The germline V gene has CDR1 GTSNPN and CDR2 SVGIG (reference sequence). CDR3 nucleotide sequence: TGTGCCTGGACGCCGACAGGGGGCAATTCACCCCTCCACTTT. Translation: CAWTPTGGNSPLHF.

Details on this clone: Other DNA sequences in the sample encode the same CDR3. The V gene is TRBV7-2, the J gene TRBJ1-5, with 7 bases matching TRBD1. The CDR3 covers 14 residues. J gave up 2 bases and V 5 bases, and 3 bases lay outside the gene matches. In germline, CDR1 is SGHTA, CDR2 FQGNSA. The CDR3 here is CASSLGTGNQPQHF. The CDR3 DNA follows: TGTGCCAGCAGCCTGGGGACAGGCAATCAGCCCCAGCATTTT. Using reference TRBV7-2 and TRBJ1-5 for the parts outside the CDR3, the full variable domain is GAGVSQSPSNKVTEKGKDVELRCDPISGHTALYWYRQSLGQGLEFLIYFQGNSAPDKSGLPSDRFSAERTGGSVSTLTIQRTQQEDSAVYLCASSLGTGNQPQHFGDGTRLSIL.

This clone was seen once. This chain connects TRBV18 to TRBJ2-7, with TRBD1 identical over 7 bases. Germline loops: CDR1 KGHSH, CDR2 LQKENI. The J segment lost 1 base and the V segment lost 8 bases, leaving 5 bases of the junction unmatched. This CDR3 spans 13 amino acids. In DNA, the CDR3 is TGTGCCAGCACCCGACAGGGATCCTACGAGCAGTACTTC. Its protein is CASTRQGSYEQYF. The variable domain in full, with the rest retrieved from reference TRBV18 and TRBJ2-7, is NAGVMQNPRHLVRRRGQEARLRCSPMKGHSHVYWYRQLPEEGLKFMVYLQKENIIDESGMPKERFSAEFPKEGPSILRIQQVVRGDSAAYFCASTRQGSYEQYFGPGTRLTVT.

V gene TRBV14 combines with J gene TRBJ2-1; 10 bases align to TRBD2. CDR1 is SGHDN and CDR2 is FVKESK in the germline V gene. V was pared by 2 bases and J by 7 bases, with 5 bases of the junction left unmatched. The CDR3 has 15 amino acids. CDR3 residues: CASSQRLAGVNEQFF. As DNA, the CDR3 is TGTGCCAGCAGCCAAAGGCTAGCGGGAGTAAATGAGCAGTTCTTC.

The gene calls are TRBV7-2 and TRBJ2-3; 11 bases agree with TRBD2. Trimming took 5 bases from V and 7 from J; bases not matched to a gene: 8. Germline assignment: CDR1 SGHTA and CDR2 FQGNSA. CDR3 length: 15 amino acids. Here the CDR3 reads CASSEIAGGVNTQYF. The CDR3 region has the DNA TGTGCCAGCAGCGAAATAGCGGGAGGGGTGAATACGCAGTATTTT.

The rearrangement links TRBV7-2 to TRBJ2-5; TRBD2 aligns across 7 bases. Germline CDR1 SGHTA, CDR2 FQGNSA. V lost 5 bases and J lost 2; bases outside the gene matches: 5. The CDR3 totals 14 residues. CDR3 loop: CASSRGGIQETQYF. The CDR3 nucleotides are TGTGCCAGCAGCCGCGGGGGAATACAAGAGACCCAGTACTTC. Based on the CDR3 plus reference TRBV7-2 and TRBJ2-5, the full variable domain is GAGVSQSPSNKVTEKGKDVELRCDPISGHTALYWYRQSLGQGLEFLIYFQGNSAPDKSGLPSDRFSAERTGGSVSTLTIQRTQQEDSAVYLCASSRGGIQETQYFGPGTRLLVL.

In its sample, this clone was seen once. The rearrangement joins TRBV6-5 to TRBJ1-2, with D perhaps TRBD1 (6 bases). Trimming left V 6 bases short and J 8 bases short, with 16 bases between. Germline-derived CDR1 and CDR2 are MNHEY and SVGAGI. This CDR3 is built from 13 residues. The CDR3 DNA follows: TGTGCCAGCAGAACCTCAGGGGTCGGGGGCTACACCTTC. Its translation is CASRTSGVGGYTF.

The chain links TRBV7-2 to TRBJ2-5, with 8 positions matching TRBD2. Germline V CDR1 and CDR2: SGHTA, FQGNSA. The CDR3 is 13 residues long. The V and J ends lost 3 bases and 7 bases, in that order; junction bases with no gene match: 4. The CDR3 DNA is TGTGCCAGCAGCTTCCACGGGGGGGGGACCCAGTACTTC. Its protein is CASSFHGGGTQYF.

V usage is TRBV2 and J usage is TRBJ1-3, with D unresolved. The CDR3 contains 15 residues. CDR1 SNHLY and CDR2 FYNNEI come from the germline V gene. V lost 4 bases, J lost 0 bases, and 10 bases lay in between. CDR3 nucleotides: TGTGCCAGCAGTGCTTACAGTACCTCTGGAAACACCATATATTTT. Translated: CASSAYSTSGNTIYF.

The gene calls are TRBV5-4 and TRBJ1-2; possibly TRBD1 for D (5 bases). V lost 0 bases, J lost 2 bases, and 8 bases lay in between. The germline V gene has CDR1 SGHNT and CDR2 YYREEE (reference sequence). The CDR3 consists of 14 residues. The CDR3 reads CASSLEGLNYGYTF. In nucleotides, the CDR3 is TGTGCCAGCAGCTTGGAGGGGTTAAACTATGGCTACACCTTC.

Here the CDR3 reads CASSTIAESSYNEQFF. The CDR3 DNA follows: TGTGCCAGCAGTACTATAGCGGAAAGCTCCTACAATGAGCAGTTCTTC. The chain joins TRBV11-2 to TRBJ2-1; D may be TRBD2 (6 bases). The germline V and J ends were trimmed by 6 bases and 0 bases, with 15 bases remaining between them. Germline V gene sequence: CDR1 SGHAT, CDR2 FQNNGV. CDR3 length: 16 residues.

The chain joins TRBV19 to TRBJ1-1; D is unresolved. The germline V gene has CDR1 LNHDA and CDR2 SQIVND (reference sequence). The CDR3 extends over 15 amino acids. V lost 3 bases and J 1 base, leaving 12 bases between the germline ends. The CDR3, as DNA: TGTGCCAGTAGTATTTGGAAGTACCCGAACACTGAAGCTTTCTTT. Its protein product is CASSIWKYPNTEAFF.

In nucleotides, the CDR3 is TGTGCCAGCAGACTACAGGGACCACAAGAGACCCAGTACTTC. Encoded protein: CASRLQGPQETQYF. The chain employs TRBV28 and TRBJ2-5; a weak D match, TRBD1 (6 bases). Per the germline V gene, CDR1 is MDHEN and CDR2 is SYDVKM. The V gene lost 6 bases and the J gene lost 2 bases, with 13 bases spanning the gap. The CDR3 sequence is 14 residues long.

This sequence joins TRBV11-2 and TRBJ2-5; D possibly uses TRBD1 or TRBD2 (5 bases each). The germline CDR1 and CDR2 sequences are SGHAT and FQNNGV. This CDR3 contains 14 residues. The ends were cut back, 0 bases at V and 9 bases at J, with 14 bases in the middle. As DNA, the CDR3 is TGTGCCAGCAGCTTAGACGGGGCTGGGCGGGCCCAGTACTTC. As protein: CASSLDGAGRAQYF.

This clone was seen more than once but under ten times. The chain uses TRBV2 and TRBJ2-7, with a possible D match to TRBD2 (5 bases). Germline-derived CDR1 and CDR2 are SNHLY and FYNNEI. Trimming left V 5 bases short and J 4 bases short, with 9 bases between. The length of the CDR3 is 12 residues. The CDR3 here is CASSTRDYEQYF. CDR3 nucleotides: TGTGCCAGCAGTACGAGGGATTACGAGCAGTACTTC.

The CDR3 loop is CASSEGTSGRHEQYF. The CDR3 DNA reads as TGTGCCAGCAGTGAGGGGACTAGCGGGAGACACGAGCAGTACTTC. V and J are TRBV25-1 and TRBJ2-7; 14 bases are a match to TRBD2. From germline, CDR1 is MGHDK and CDR2 SYGVNS. Trimming cost V 3 bases and J 5 bases; bases outside gene matches: 3. There are 15 residues in the CDR3.

This clone has just one count. The chain joins TRBV6-1 to TRBJ1-1; D may be TRBD1 (5 bases). Between the trimmed V and J ends, which lost 0 bases and 1 base, there was a span of 15 bases. There are 17 residues in the CDR3. Germline V gene lookup returns CDR1 MNHNS and CDR2 SASEGT. The CDR3 DNA is TGTGCCAGCAGTGAAGCGGCACCCTTAAGGGGGAACACTGAAGCTTTCTTT. Its protein product is CASSEAAPLRGNTEAFF.

The chain uses TRBV5-1 and TRBJ2-5; TRBD1 matches 8 bases. From germline, CDR1 is SGHRS and CDR2 YFSETQ. V lost 5 bases to trimming and J lost 2 bases; unmatched junction nucleotides: 11. The CDR3 is made up of 16 amino acids. CDR3 sequence (DNA): TGCGCCAGCAGGAACGGAGGGACAGGTGATCAAGAGACCCAGTACTTC. Protein product: CASRNGGTGDQETQYF.

This sequence joins TRBV2 and TRBJ2-3; TRBD2 agrees at 8 bases. V was pared by 6 bases and J by 5 bases, with 10 bases of the junction left unmatched. Germline V lookup: CDR1 SNHLY, CDR2 FYNNEI. This CDR3 region has 15 residues. DNA for the CDR3: TGTGCCAGCAGCTCCGGAGCGGGAGCGATAGATACGCAGTATTTT. It yields the protein CASSSGAGAIDTQYF.